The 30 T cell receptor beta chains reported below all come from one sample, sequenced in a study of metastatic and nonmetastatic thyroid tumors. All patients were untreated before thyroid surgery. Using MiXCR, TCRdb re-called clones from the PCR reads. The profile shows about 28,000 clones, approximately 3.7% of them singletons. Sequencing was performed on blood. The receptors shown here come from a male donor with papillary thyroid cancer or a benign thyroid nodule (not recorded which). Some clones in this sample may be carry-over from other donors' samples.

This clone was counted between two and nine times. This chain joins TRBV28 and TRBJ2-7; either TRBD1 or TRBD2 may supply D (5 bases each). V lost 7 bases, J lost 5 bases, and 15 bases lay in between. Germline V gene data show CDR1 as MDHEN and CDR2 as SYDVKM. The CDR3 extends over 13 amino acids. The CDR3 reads CASTVQGVDEQYF. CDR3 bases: TGTGCCAGCACAGTCCAGGGAGTCGACGAGCAGTACTTC.

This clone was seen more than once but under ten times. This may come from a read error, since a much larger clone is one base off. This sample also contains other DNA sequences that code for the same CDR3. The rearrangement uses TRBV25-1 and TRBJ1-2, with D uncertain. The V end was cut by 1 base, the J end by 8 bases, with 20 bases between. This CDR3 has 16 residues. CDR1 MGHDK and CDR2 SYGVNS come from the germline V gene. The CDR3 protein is CASSEWGGGARGGYTF. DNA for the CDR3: TGTGCCAGCAGTGAATGGGGTGGCGGTGCTCGGGGAGGCTACACCTTC.

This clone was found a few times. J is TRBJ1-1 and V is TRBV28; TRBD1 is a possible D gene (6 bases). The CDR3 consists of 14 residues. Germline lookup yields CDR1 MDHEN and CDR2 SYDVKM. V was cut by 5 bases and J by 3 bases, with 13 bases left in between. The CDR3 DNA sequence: TGTGCCAGCAGTCCCGACAGGAGCTACACTGAAGCTTTCTTT. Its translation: CASSPDRSYTEAFF.

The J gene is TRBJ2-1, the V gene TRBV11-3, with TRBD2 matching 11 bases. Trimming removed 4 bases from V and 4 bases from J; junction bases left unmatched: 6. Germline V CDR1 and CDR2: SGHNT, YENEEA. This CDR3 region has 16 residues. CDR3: CASSSRLAGSYNEQFF. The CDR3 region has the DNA TGTGCCAGCAGCTCCAGACTAGCGGGATCTTACAATGAGCAGTTCTTC. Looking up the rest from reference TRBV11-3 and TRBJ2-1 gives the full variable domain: EAGVVQSPRYKIIEKKQPVAFWCNPISGHNTLYWYLQNLGQGPELLIRYENEEAVDDSQLPKDRFSAERLKGVDSTLKIQPAELGDSAVYLCASSSRLAGSYNEQFFGPGTRLTVL.

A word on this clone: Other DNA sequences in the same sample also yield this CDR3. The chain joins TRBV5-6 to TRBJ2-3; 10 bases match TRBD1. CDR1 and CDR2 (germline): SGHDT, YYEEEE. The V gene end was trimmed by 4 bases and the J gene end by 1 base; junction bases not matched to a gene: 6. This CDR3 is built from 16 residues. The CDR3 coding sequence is TGTGCCAGCAGCGTGCGACAGGGGGCCGGCACAGATACGCAGTATTTT. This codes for CASSVRQGAGTDTQYF. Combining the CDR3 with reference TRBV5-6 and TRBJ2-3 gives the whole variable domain DAGVTQSPTHLIKTRGQQVTLRCSPKSGHDTVSWYQQALGQGPQFIFQYYEEEERQRGNFPDRFSGHQFPNYSSELNVNALLLGDSALYLCASSVRQGAGTDTQYFGPGTRLTVL.

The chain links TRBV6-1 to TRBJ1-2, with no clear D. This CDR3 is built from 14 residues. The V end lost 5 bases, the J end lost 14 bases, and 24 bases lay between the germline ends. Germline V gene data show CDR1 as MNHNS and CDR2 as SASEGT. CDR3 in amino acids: CASSQLLGGDVYTF. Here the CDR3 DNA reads TGTGCCAGCAGTCAACTCCTTGGTGGGGATGTCTATACCTTC.

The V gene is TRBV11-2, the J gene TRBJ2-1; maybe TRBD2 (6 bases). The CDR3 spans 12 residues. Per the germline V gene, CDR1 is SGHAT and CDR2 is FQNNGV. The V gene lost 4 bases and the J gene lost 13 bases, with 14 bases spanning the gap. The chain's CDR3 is CASSSSVVFQFF. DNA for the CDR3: TGTGCCAGCAGCTCTAGCGTAGTGTTCCAGTTCTTC.

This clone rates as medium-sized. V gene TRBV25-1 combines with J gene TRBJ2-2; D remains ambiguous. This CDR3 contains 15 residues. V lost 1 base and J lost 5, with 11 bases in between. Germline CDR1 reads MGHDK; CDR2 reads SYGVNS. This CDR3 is CASSELNKETGELFF. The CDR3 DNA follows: TGTGCCAGCAGTGAATTAAACAAAGAGACCGGGGAGCTGTTTTTT.

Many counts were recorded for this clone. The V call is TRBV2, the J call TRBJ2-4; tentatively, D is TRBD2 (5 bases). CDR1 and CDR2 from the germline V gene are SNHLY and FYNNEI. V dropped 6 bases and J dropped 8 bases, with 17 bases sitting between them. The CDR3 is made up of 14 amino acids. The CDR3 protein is CASSPRTDWHIQYF. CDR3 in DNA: TGTGCCAGCAGCCCGCGGACTGACTGGCACATTCAGTACTTC.

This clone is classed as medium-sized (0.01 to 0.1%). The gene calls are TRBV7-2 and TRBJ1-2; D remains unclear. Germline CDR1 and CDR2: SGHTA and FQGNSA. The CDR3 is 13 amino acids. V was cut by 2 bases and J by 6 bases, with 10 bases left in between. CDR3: CASSLRREDGYTF. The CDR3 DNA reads TGTGCCAGCAGCTTAAGGAGGGAAGATGGCTACACCTTC.

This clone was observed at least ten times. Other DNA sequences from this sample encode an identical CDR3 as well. The CDR3 protein is CASSSGPGRGDEKLFF. The CDR3 nucleotides read TGTGCCAGCAGCTCAGGGCCGGGACGGGGGGACGAAAAACTGTTTTTT. The chain recombines TRBV12-3 or TRBV12-4 with TRBJ1-4, with D maybe TRBD1 (5 bases). V lost 6 bases, J lost 8 bases, and 22 bases lay in between. The CDR3 sequence is 16 residues long.

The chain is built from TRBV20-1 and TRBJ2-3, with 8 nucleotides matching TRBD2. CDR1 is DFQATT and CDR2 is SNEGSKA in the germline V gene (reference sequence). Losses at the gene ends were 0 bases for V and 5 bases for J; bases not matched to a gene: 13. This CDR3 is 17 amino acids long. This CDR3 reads CSARDLGAGETVDTQYF. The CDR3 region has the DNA TGCAGTGCTAGAGATCTTGGAGCGGGAGAGACTGTAGATACGCAGTATTTT.

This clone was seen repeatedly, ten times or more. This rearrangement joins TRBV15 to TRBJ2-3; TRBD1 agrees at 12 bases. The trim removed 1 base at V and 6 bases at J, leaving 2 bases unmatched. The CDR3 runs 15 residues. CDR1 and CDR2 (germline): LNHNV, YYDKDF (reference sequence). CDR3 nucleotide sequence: TGTGCCACCAGCAGAGGGGACAGGGGGCATGATACGCAGTATTTT. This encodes CATSRGDRGHDTQYF.

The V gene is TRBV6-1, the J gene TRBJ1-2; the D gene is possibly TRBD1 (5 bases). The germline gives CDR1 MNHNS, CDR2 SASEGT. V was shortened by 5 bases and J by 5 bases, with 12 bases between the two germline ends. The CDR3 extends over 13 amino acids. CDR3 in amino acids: CASSTGLIYGYTF. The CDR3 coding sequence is TGTGCCAGCAGTACGGGACTGATTTATGGCTACACCTTC.

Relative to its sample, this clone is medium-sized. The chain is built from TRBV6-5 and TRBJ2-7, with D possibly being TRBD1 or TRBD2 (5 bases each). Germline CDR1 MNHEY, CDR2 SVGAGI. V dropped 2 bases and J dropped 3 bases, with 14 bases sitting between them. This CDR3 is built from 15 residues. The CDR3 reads CASSYAGASVYEQYF. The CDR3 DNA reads TGTGCCAGCAGTTACGCCGGGGCGTCGGTCTACGAGCAGTACTTC.

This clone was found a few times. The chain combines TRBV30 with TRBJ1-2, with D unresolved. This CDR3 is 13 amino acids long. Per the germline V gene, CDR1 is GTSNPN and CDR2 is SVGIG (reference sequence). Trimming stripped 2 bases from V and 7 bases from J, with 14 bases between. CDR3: CAWSIGFSSGYTF. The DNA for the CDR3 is TGTGCCTGGAGTATTGGATTTTCTAGTGGCTACACCTTC.

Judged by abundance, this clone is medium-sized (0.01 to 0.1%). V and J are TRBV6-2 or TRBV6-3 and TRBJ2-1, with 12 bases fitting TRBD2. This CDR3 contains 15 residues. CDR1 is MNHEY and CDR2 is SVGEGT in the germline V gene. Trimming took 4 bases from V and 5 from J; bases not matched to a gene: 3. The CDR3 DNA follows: TGTGCCAGCAGTTGGCGACTAGCGGGAGACAATGAGCAGTTCTTC. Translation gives CASSWRLAGDNEQFF.

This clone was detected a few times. This chain's CDR3 is CASSDRHSQGGSYNSPLHF. The CDR3 DNA reads as TGTGCCAGCAGCGATCGACATTCTCAGGGGGGCTCCTATAATTCACCCCTCCACTTT. The V and J genes are TRBV11-2 and TRBJ1-6; 7 bases are a match to TRBD1. Germline V gene lookup returns CDR1 SGHAT and CDR2 FQNNGV. The V segment lost 5 bases and the J segment 0 bases; nucleotides outside the gene matches: 13. The length of the CDR3 is 19 residues.

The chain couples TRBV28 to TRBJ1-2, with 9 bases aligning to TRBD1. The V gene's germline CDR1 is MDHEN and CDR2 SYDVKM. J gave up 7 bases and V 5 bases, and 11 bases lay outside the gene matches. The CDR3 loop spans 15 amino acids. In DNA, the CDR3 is TGTGCCAGCAGTCCTACCTCGGACAGGGGCTTTGGCTACACCTTC. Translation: CASSPTSDRGFGYTF.

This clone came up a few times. In DNA form, the CDR3 reads TGTGCCACCAGTGATGCACAGGGGGCAGGAACTGAAGCTTTCTTT. This translates into CATSDAQGAGTEAFF. The V call is TRBV24-1, the J call TRBJ1-1, with TRBD1 matching 9 bases. The CDR3 is made up of 15 amino acids. V shed 3 bases, J shed 5 bases, and the junction held 6 bases outside the gene matches. In germline, CDR1 is KGHDR, CDR2 SFDVKD.

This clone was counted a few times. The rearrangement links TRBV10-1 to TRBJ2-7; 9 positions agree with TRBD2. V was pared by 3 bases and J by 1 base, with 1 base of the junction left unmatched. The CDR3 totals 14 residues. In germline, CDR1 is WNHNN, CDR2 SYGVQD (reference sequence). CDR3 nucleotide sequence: TGCGCCAGCAGTGATAGCGGGGGATCCTACGAGCAGTACTTC. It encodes CASSDSGGSYEQYF.

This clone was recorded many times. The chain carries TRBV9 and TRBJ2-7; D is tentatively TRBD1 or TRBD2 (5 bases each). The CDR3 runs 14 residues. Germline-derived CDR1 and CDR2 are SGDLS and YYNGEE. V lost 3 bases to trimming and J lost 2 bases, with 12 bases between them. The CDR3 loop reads CASSDGTETYEQYF. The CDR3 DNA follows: TGTGCCAGCAGCGACGGGACGGAGACCTACGAGCAGTACTTC.

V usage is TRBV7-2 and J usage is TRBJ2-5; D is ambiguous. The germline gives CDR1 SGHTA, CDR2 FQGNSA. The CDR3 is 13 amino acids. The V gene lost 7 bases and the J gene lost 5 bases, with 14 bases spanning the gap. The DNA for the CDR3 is TGTGCCAGCAACCCACAAACCCTGGAGACCCAGTACTTC. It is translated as CASNPQTLETQYF.

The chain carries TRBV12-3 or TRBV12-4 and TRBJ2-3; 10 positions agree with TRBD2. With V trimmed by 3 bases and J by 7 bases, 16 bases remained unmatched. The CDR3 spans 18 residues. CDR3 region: CASSLILGGSGGAYTQYF. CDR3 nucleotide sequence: TGTGCCAGCAGTTTGATCCTAGGGGGGAGCGGGGGGGCGTATACGCAGTATTTT.

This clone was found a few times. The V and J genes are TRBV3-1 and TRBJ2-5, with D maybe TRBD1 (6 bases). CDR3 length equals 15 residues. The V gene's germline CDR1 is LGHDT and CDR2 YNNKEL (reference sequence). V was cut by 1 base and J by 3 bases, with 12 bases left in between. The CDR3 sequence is CASSQGGTRKETQYF. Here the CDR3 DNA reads TGTGCCAGCAGCCAAGGAGGGACAAGAAAAGAGACCCAGTACTTC.

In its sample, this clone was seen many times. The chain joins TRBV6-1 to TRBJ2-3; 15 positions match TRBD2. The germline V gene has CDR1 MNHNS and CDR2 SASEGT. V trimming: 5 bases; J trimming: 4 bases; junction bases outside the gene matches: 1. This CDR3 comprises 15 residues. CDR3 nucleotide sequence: TGTGCCAGCAGTTGGACTAGCGGGGGGGCAGATACGCAGTATTTT. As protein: CASSWTSGGADTQYF.

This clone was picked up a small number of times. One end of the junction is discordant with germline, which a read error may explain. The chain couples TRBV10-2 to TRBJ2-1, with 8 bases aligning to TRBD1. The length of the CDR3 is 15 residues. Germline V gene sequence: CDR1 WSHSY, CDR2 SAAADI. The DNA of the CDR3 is TGCGCCAGCAGTCGAATTGACAGGGGTTCCAATGAGCAGTTCTTT. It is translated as CASSRIDRGSNEQFF.

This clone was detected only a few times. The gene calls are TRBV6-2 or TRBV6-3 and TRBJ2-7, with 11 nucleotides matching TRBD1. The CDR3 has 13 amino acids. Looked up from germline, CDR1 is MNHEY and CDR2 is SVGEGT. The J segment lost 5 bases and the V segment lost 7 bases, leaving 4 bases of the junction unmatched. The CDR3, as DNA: TGTGCCAGCATCTGGACAGGGGGCAACGAGCAGTACTTC. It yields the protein CASIWTGGNEQYF.

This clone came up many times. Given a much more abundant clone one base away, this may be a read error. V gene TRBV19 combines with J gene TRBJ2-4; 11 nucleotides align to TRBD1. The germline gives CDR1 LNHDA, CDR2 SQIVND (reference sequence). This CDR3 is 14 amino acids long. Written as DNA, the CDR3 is TGTGCCGGTAGTATAGGACAGGGGGCAGACATTCAGTACTTC. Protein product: CAGSIGQGADIQYF.

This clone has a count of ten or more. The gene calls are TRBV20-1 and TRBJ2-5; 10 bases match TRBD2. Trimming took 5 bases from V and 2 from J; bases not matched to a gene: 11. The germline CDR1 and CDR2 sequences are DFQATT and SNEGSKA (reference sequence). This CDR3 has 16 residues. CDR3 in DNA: TGCAGTGCTCTTACCTGGACTAGCGGAATGCAAGAGACCCAGTACTTC. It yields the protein CSALTWTSGMQETQYF.